This T cell receptor beta chain was sequenced during a study of T cells after yellow fever vaccination. Study results and caveats: Though it reached lower strength, the secondary response hit its peak faster, day 5 versus 15. High-abundance clonotypes from the bulk population could contaminate FACS-sorted repertoires. Once the booster was given, most primary-vaccination clones reappeared, at roughly 96% for CD4 and around 90% for CD8.

The sample holds many counts of this clonotype. No antigen is known for it. TCRdb redid the calling of the 5' RACE reads with MiXCR, one entry per CDR3 protein. The table has about 240,000 distinct CDR3 sequences, approximately 3.8% seen once; the top ten hold under 20%. Sequenced material: PBMCs, taken 15 days after the yellow fever booster vaccination. The sequence came from a man younger than 35 who received the YFV17D yellow fever vaccine.

CDR3 amino acids: CASSLRRGPQHF. The CDR3 DNA follows: TGTGCCAGCAGTTTGAGGAGGGGCCCCCAGCATTTT. This chain links TRBV12-3 or TRBV12-4 with TRBJ1-5; D perhaps matches TRBD1 (5 bases). V was pared by 3 bases and J by 10 bases, with 10 bases between. CDR3 length: 12 residues.